The rows below give T cell receptor beta chains drawn from one sample of a study of cytomegalovirus exposure and HLA in healthy donors. TCRdb's copy holds only in-frame clones and misses some; the assay was immunoSEQ multiplex PCR. This sample carries about 80,000 clones, 65% to 85% of them seen once, and the ten largest clones take about 3.5%. The specimen was PBMCs. The receptors come from a man between 50 and 59 years old in good health and CMV-seronegative. Both conserved end residues are part of each CDR3. The D gene is left open where the match is weak. Size is omitted from some rows. Given values are once, few, many or a class for expanded clones.

NA,TRBV18,NA,TRBJ2-5,CASSKEGQGMKQYF,TGTGCCAGCTCCAAAGAAGGGCAGGGGATGAAGCAGTACTTC
NA,TRBV6-1,few,TRBJ1-1,CASSIRAPGTEAFF,TGTGCCAGCAGTATCCGGGCTCCGGGGACTGAAGCTTTCTTT
NA,TRBV7-9,NA,TRBJ2-7,CASSAPDSPYAYEQYF,TGTGCCAGCAGCGCCCCGGACAGTCCCTATGCCTACGAGCAGTACTTC
NA,TRBV19,NA,TRBJ1-1,CASSMSGEAFF,TGTGCCAGTAGTATGTCAGGGGAAGCTTTCTTT
NA,TRBV4-2,NA,TRBJ1-4,CASSQEESREVKLFF,TGTGCCAGCAGCCAGGAGGAGAGCCGAGAAGTAAAACTGTTTTTT
TRBD1,TRBV5-1,NA,TRBJ1-6,CASSLGQGARSPLHF,TGCGCCAGCAGCTTGGGGCAGGGGGCGCGTTCACCCCTCCACTTT
TRBD1,TRBV7-9,NA,TRBJ2-7,CASSSSGTGYYEQYF,TGTGCCAGCAGTTCCTCCGGGACAGGGTACTACGAGCAGTACTTC
NA,TRBV15,NA,TRBJ1-1,CATGVPGNTEAFF,TGTGCCACAGGAGTCCCCGGGAACACTGAAGCTTTCTTT
TRBD1,TRBV6-5,few,TRBJ1-2,CASSYAGTGNYGYTF,TGTGCCAGCAGTTACGCCGGGACAGGGAACTATGGCTACACCTTC
TRBD1,TRBV7-9,NA,TRBJ1-1,CASRGQGALNEAFF,TGTGCCAGCAGGGGACAGGGGGCGCTTAATGAAGCTTTCTTT
NA,TRBV19,NA,TRBJ2-1,CASSIGRSYSAFF,TGTGCCAGTAGTATTGGGCGGTCATATAGCGCGTTCTTC